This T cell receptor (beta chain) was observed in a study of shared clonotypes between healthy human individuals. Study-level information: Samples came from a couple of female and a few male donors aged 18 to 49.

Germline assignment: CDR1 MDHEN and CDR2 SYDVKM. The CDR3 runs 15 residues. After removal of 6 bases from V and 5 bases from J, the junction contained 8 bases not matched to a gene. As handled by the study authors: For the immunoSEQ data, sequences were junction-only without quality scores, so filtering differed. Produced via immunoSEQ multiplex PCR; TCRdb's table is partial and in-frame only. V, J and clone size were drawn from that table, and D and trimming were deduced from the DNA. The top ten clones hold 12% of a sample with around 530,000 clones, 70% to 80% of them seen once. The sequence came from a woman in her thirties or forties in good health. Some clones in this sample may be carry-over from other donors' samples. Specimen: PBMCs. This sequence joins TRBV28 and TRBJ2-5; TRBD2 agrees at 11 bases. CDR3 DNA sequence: TGTGCCAGCAGGTCACTAGCGGGAGCTGGGGAGACCCAGTACTTC. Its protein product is CASRSLAGAGETQYF. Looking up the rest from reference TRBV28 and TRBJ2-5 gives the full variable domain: DVKVTQSSRYLVKRTGEKVFLECVQDMDHENMFWYRQDPGLGLRLIYFSYDVKMKEKGDIPEGYSVSREKKERFSLILESASTNQTSMYLCASRSLAGAGETQYFGPGTRLLVL.